The 9 T cell receptor beta chains below all came from one sample that was sequenced in a study of Graves' ophthalmopathy and Graves' hyperthyroidism. TCR beta CDR3 amplification used RNA transcripts. Second-round multiplex PCR came after a first-round RT-PCR that employed HTBI primers. TCRdb reprocessed the multiplex PCR reads with MiXCR, giving one entry per CDR3 protein. The repertoire has about 230,000 distinct CDR3 sequences, around 45% of them found once; the top ten carry around 47%. The sequenced sample consisted of peripheral blood. The receptors derive from an adult man with Graves' ophthalmopathy.

This clonotype occurred a few times. The V call is TRBV7-8, the J call TRBJ1-3, with D possibly TRBD1 on 6 matching bases. Germline loops: CDR1 SGHVS, CDR2 FQNEAQ. Trimming pared 2 bases from V and 0 bases from J, leaving 11 bases between. This CDR3 contains 16 residues. CDR3 sequence: CASSLQVGGSGNTIYF. DNA for the CDR3: TGTGCCAGCAGCTTACAAGTAGGGGGCTCTGGAAACACCATATATTTT.

This clonotype was seen only a few times. The chain recombines TRBV20-1 with TRBJ2-7, with a tentative D call TRBD2 (6 bases). The germline V gene encodes CDR1 DFQATT and CDR2 SNEGSKA (reference sequence). This CDR3 region has 14 residues. Between the trimmed V and J ends, which lost 2 bases and 1 base, there was a span of 12 bases. The CDR3 nucleotides are TGCAGTGCTAGAATAGGGCTAGCGTCCTACGAGCAGTACTTC. Translation gives CSARIGLASYEQYF.

This clonotype was seen a few times. J is TRBJ2-7 and V is TRBV29-1; possible D gene TRBD1, 6 bases. Germline loops: CDR1 SQVTM, CDR2 ANQGSEA. Trimming shortened V by 0 bases and J by 2 bases, and 14 bases separated the two germline ends. The CDR3 spans 15 residues. The CDR3 DNA is TGCAGCGTTGAAGATCTTAAGACAGGAACCTACGAGCAGTACTTC. Its translation is CSVEDLKTGTYEQYF.

V is TRBV5-4 and J is TRBJ1-2, with D unresolved. Between the trimmed V and J ends, which lost 0 bases and 0 bases, there was a span of 9 bases. CDR3 length: 15 amino acids. The germline V gene has CDR1 SGHNT and CDR2 YYREEE (reference sequence). The chain's CDR3 is CASSLATSTNYGYTF. The CDR3 DNA reads as TGTGCCAGCAGCTTGGCGACATCTACTAACTATGGCTACACCTTC.

The chain couples TRBV2 to TRBJ1-5; TRBD1 matches 7 bases. CDR1 and CDR2 from the germline V gene are SNHLY and FYNNEI. The CDR3 loop spans 15 amino acids. With V trimmed by 6 bases and J by 3 bases, 8 bases remained unmatched. CDR3 DNA sequence: TGTGCCAGCAGCTTGGAGGGGGCGGCCAATCAGCCCCAGCATTTT. It translates to CASSLEGAANQPQHF.

This clonotype was seen at least ten times. V and J are TRBV29-1 and TRBJ1-4; weak D call: TRBD1 (6 bases). This CDR3 region has 14 residues. V shed 4 bases and J shed 4 bases, with 13 bases lying between them. Germline-derived CDR1 and CDR2 are SQVTM and ANQGSEA. CDR3 residues: CSVASRTDNEKLFF. CDR3 bases: TGCAGCGTTGCCTCGCGGACAGATAATGAAAAACTGTTTTTT.

This clonotype was picked up a small number of times. This sequence joins TRBV6-1 and TRBJ1-2; 9 bases map to TRBD1. Germline assignment: CDR1 MNHNS and CDR2 SASEGT. The CDR3 sequence is 15 residues long. J was trimmed by 4 bases and V by 5 bases; bases with no gene match: 8. DNA for the CDR3: TGTGCCAGCAGTTTCGGACAGGGGCAGGGCTATGGCTACACCTTC. Residues: CASSFGQGQGYGYTF.

This clonotype was observed many times. V usage is TRBV7-9 and J usage is TRBJ1-1, with 7 nucleotides matching TRBD1. J lost 7 bases, V lost 1 base, and 0 bases had no gene match. CDR3 size: 12 residues. Germline V lookup: CDR1 SEHNR, CDR2 FQNEAQ (reference sequence). Here the CDR3 reads CASSLGTGEAFF. The CDR3 nucleotides read TGTGCCAGCAGCTTAGGGACAGGTGAAGCTTTCTTT.

The V and J genes are TRBV24-1 and TRBJ1-5; weak D call: TRBD1 (6 bases). The CDR3 is 13 residues long. CDR1 is KGHDR and CDR2 is SFDVKD in the germline V gene. V gave up 4 bases and J gave up 11 bases, with 14 bases separating them. The CDR3: CATSDTGQETQHF. The CDR3 region has the DNA TGTGCCACCAGTGACACAGGGCAAGAGACCCAGCATTTT.